Below are 5 T cell receptor beta chains sequenced from a single sample in a study of CD8 T cells in Susac syndrome (dated by TCRdb to the late 2010s). The library was built by means of the immunoSEQ multiplex PCR assay. RNA was extracted using the RNeasy kit, and roughly 0.45 to 1 ug of the RNA was reverse transcribed with random hexamers. TCRdb reprocessing: public reads trimmed at Q25 with fastp, clones called with MiXCR, in-frame beta chains kept. Identical CDR3 protein sequences are pooled into one entry, listed with their most common genes and DNA. The sample yields some 260,000 distinct CDR3 sequences; 70% to 90% were counted once. About 0.11% of the sample rests with the top ten. Sequences were obtained from CD8+ T cells from PBMCs. The receptors were sampled from a human donor with multiple sclerosis.

The V and J genes are TRBV4-1 and TRBJ2-5, with D unclear. The CDR3 sequence is 15 residues long. V lost 2 bases, J lost 8 bases, and 18 bases lay in between. Germline lookup yields CDR1 MGHRA and CDR2 YSYEKL. The chain's CDR3 is CASSQLLLWTATQYF. DNA for the CDR3: TGCGCCAGCAGCCAATTGCTCCTTTGGACGGCTACCCAGTACTTC.

V and J are TRBV7-9 and TRBJ1-6; a possible D gene is TRBD1 (5 bases). V lost 1 base and J lost 7, with 11 bases in between. Germline assignment: CDR1 SEHNR and CDR2 FQNEAQ (reference sequence). This CDR3 contains 15 residues. This chain's CDR3 is CASSLGRGYNSPLHF. CDR3 DNA: TGTGCCAGCAGCTTAGGTCGGGGGTACAATTCACCCCTCCACTTT.

The chain employs TRBV27 and TRBJ1-1, with D possibly matching TRBD1 (5 bases). Germline V lookup: CDR1 MNHEY, CDR2 SMNVEV (reference sequence). Trimming pared 7 bases from V and 6 bases from J, leaving 18 bases between. The CDR3 is 14 amino acids. The CDR3: CASKFSGNGAEAFF. CDR3 bases: TGTGCCAGCAAGTTTTCAGGGAATGGGGCTGAAGCTTTCTTT.

This chain connects TRBV9 to TRBJ2-3; D remains ambiguous. This CDR3 has 15 amino acids. Trimming cost V 4 bases and J 6 bases, with 18 bases left between them. Looked up from germline, CDR1 is SGDLS and CDR2 is YYNGEE. The CDR3 coding sequence is TGTGCCAGCAGCCCCTCCAACAGTGCAACTGATACGCAGTATTTT. Protein sequence: CASSPSNSATDTQYF.

V gene TRBV30 combines with J gene TRBJ2-1, with TRBD1 identical over 8 bases. Germline V gene lookup returns CDR1 GTSNPN and CDR2 SVGIG (reference sequence). Germline trimming cut 4 bases from V and 15 bases from J; bases unmatched to any gene: 11. This CDR3 region has 12 residues. The CDR3 loop is CAWILLGQGPFF. The CDR3 bases are TGTGCCTGGATTCTCTTAGGACAGGGTCCGTTCTTC.